This TCR delta chain stems from a study of gamma-delta T cells after stem cell transplantation. The germline CDR1 and CDR2 sequences are GEAIGNYY and EKD. Germline trimming cut 0 bases from V and 4 bases from J; bases unmatched to any gene: 11. The CDR3 contains 18 residues. TCRdb re-called the RT-PCR reads via CATT. The data contain about 13,000 delta-chain clones, approximately 32% of them singletons. The clonotype was recovered from a human donor. It is not recorded whose cells these are; they may come from a transplant donor. Sequencing was carried out using gamma-delta T cells. This chain uses TRDV2 with TRDJ1; 12 nucleotides agree with TRDD3. This chain's CDR3 is CACDTRILLGDTSDKLIF. The CDR3 nucleotides are TGTGCCTGTGACACCAGGATCCTACTGGGGGATACAAGCGATAAACTCATCTTT.